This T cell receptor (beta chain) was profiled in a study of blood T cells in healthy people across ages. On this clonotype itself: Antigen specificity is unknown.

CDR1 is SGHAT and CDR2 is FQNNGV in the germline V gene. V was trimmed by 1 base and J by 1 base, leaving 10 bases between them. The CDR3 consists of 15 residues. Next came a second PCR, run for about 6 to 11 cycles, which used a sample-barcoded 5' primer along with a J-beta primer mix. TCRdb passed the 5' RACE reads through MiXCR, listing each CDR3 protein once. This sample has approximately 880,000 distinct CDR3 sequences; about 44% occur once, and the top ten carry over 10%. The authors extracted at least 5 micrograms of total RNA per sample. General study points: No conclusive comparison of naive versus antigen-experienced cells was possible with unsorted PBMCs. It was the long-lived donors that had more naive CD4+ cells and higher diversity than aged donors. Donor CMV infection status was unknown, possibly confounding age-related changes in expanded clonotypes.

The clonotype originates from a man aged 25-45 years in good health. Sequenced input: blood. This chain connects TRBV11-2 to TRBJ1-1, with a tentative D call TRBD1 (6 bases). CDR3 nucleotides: TGTGCCAGCAGCTTAGCTCAGACAGGGAACACTGAAGCTTTCTTT. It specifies CASSLAQTGNTEAFF.